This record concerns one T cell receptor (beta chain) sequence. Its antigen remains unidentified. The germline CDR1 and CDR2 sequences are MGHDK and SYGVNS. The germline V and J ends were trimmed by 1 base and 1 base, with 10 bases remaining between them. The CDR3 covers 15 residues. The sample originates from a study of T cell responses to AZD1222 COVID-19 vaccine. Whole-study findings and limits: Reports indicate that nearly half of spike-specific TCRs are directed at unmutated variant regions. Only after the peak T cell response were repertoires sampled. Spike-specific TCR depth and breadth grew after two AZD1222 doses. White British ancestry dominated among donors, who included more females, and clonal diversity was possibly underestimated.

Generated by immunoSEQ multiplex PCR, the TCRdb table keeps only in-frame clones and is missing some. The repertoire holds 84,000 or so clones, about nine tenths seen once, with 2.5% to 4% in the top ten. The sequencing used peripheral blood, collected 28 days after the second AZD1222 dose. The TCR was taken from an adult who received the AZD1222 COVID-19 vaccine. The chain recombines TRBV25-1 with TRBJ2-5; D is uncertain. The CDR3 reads CASSESYDLQETQYF. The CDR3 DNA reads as TGTGCCAGCAGTGAATCGTATGATCTCCAAGAGACCCAGTACTTC.